This T cell receptor (beta chain) was identified in a study of Tregs in tolerant kidney transplant recipients (dated by TCRdb to the late 2010s). The study in broad terms: The study used TCRbeta sequencing to identify donor-specific regulatory T cells before combined kidney and bone marrow transplantation, then tracked those cells after transplant. Several methods of expanding Tregs specific for an allogeneic donor were compared by TCRbeta repertoire sequencing in a few healthy controls.

Study-wide findings and limitations: Expanding Tregs with activated donor B cells appeared to identify the most biologically relevant and donor-specific TCRbeta repertoire. Biological reproducibility was not examined directly, but technical replication error appeared to be minimal. The study was constrained by small patient numbers, and validation of the findings is required in larger populations and under other immunosuppression protocols.

V drops 3 bases and J drops 0 bases, leaving 16 bases in between. For CDR1 and CDR2, the germline V gene lists MGHRA and YSYEKL. The CDR3 measures 17 amino acids from cysteine to phenylalanine. The sequence is cut down to CDR3 DNA, 51 bases in frame from base 1. With respect to this clone: Its antigen remains undetermined. No base quality information exists; no much larger clone differs at one position.

Genomic DNA was extracted from sorted cells with the QIAGEN DNeasy Blood and Tissue Kit for TCRbeta CDR3 sequencing. Through immunoSEQ, high-throughput TCRbeta CDR3 sequencing was done commercially, including PCR amplification with internal controls and bias correction. The authors processed their data as follows. A unique productive TCRbeta sequence was defined by the CDR3 nucleotide sequence when primers matched, and otherwise by the CDR3 amino acid sequence together with the Vbeta and Jbeta genes. To correct sorting error, sequences shared between sorted populations at a frequency ratio of 2:1 or less were removed; the rest were assigned to the higher population. Sequences were defined as donor-reactive when expanded at least 5-fold in CFSE-low cells versus unstimulated cells and present at a frequency of at least 0.01% in CFSE-low cells. Jensen-Shannon divergence calculated on the top 100 TCRbeta sequences ranked by frequency was used to measure repertoire divergence. For samples with multiple sequencing runs, sorting error was corrected in each run separately before the runs were combined. Drawn from immuneACCESS, this table holds only the in-frame rearrangements with V and J called that TCRdb kept. Clones are partly lost; checked studies trace under half to an unresolved V gene and leave the rest unexplained. That table is the source of V, J and clone size, and D and trimming were worked out from the DNA. For this sample there are 75,000 to 95,000 clones; approximately 90% appear just once. Jointly, the top ten make up over 4% of the sample.

Thawed PBMCs were FACS-sorted into unstimulated Tregs (CD4+CD25+CD127-), CD4+ non-Tregs (CD4+CD25-), CD4 cells and CD8 cells. Blood from healthy controls was obtained either from healthy volunteers or as purchased buffy coats. Healthy control blood was processed to PBMCs by Ficoll density gradient and cryopreserved, and patient PBMCs were collected before and after transplant. Rearrangement joined TRBV4-1 to TRBJ2-3, with a tentative D gene TRBD2 over 6 matching bases. The TCR was taken from a human donor in good health. Sequenced: CD8+ T cells from blood. The CDR3 protein: CASSHLGSGPSTDTQYF. At the DNA level, the sequence is TGCGCCAGCAGCCACCTCGGGAGCGGACCTAGCACAGATACGCAGTATTTT.